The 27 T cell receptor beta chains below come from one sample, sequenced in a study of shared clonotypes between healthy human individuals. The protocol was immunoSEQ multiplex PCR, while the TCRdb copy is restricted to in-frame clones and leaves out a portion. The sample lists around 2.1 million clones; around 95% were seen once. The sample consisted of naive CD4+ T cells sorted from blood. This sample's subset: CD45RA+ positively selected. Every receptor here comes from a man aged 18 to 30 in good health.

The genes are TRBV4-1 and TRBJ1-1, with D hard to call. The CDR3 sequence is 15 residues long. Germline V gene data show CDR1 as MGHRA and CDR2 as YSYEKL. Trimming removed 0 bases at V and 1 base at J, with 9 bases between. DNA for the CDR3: TGCGCCAGCAGCCAAGACCCGACGACGAACACTGAAGCTTTCTTT. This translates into CASSQDPTTNTEAFF.

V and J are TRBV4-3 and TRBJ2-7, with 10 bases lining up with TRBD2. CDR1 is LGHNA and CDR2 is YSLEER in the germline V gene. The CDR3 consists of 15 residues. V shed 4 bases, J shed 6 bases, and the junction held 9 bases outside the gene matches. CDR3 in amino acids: CASSREAGGPFEQYF. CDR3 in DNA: TGCGCCAGCAGCCGAGAAGCGGGAGGGCCTTTCGAGCAGTACTTC.

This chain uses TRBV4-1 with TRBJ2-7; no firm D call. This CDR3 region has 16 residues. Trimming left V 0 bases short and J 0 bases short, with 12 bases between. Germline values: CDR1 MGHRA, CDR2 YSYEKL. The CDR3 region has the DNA TGCGCCAGCAGCCAAGAAATCTACCCCAGCTCCTACGAGCAGTACTTC. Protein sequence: CASSQEIYPSSYEQYF.

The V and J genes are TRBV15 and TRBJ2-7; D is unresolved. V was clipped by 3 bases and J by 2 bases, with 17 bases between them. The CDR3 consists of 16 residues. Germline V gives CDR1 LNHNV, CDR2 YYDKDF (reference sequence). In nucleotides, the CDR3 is TGTGCCACCAGCAGGTTCTTTATGGGCAGGCCCTACGAGCAGTACTTC. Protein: CATSRFFMGRPYEQYF.

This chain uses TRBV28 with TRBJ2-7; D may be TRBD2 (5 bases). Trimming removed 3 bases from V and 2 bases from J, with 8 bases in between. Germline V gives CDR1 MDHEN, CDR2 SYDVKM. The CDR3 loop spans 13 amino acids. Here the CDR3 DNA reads TGTGCCAGCAGTTTCAGGACTCCCTACGAGCAGTACTTC. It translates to CASSFRTPYEQYF. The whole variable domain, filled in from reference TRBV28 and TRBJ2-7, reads DVKVTQSSRYLVKRTGEKVFLECVQDMDHENMFWYRQDPGLGLRLIYFSYDVKMKEKGDIPEGYSVSREKKERFSLILESASTNQTSMYLCASSFRTPYEQYFGPGTRLTVT.

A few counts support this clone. The CDR3 bases are TGCGCCAGCAGTGAGGGGGGAACGGGGGCTCGGGAGCAGTACTTC. Protein sequence: CASSEGGTGAREQYF. The genes are TRBV10-1 and TRBJ2-7, with D perhaps TRBD1 or TRBD2 (6 bases each). Germline V gene sequence: CDR1 WNHNN, CDR2 SYGVQD (reference sequence). V dropped 2 bases and J dropped 7 bases, with 18 bases sitting between them. This CDR3 has 15 amino acids.

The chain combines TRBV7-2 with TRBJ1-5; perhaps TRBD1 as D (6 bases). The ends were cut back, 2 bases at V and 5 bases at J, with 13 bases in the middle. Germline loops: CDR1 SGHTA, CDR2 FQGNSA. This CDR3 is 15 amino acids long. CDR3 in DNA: TGTGCCAGCAGCTTAATACAGGGTGTGTATCAGCCCCAGCATTTT. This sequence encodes CASSLIQGVYQPQHF. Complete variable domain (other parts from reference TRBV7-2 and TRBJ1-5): GAGVSQSPSNKVTEKGKDVELRCDPISGHTALYWYRQSLGQGLEFLIYFQGNSAPDKSGLPSDRFSAERTGGSVSTLTIQRTQQEDSAVYLCASSLIQGVYQPQHFGDGTRLSIL.

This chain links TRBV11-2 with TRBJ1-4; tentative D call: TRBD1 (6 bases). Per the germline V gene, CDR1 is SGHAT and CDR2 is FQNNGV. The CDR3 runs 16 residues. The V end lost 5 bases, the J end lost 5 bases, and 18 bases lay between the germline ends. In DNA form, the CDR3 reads TGTGCCAGCAGCCCTAGGGACAATACCCTGAATGAAAAACTGTTTTTT. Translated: CASSPRDNTLNEKLFF.

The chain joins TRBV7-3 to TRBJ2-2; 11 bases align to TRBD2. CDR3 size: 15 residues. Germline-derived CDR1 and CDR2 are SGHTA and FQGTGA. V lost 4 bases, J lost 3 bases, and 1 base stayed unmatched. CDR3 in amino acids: CASSSSGGYTGELFF. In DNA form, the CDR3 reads TGTGCCAGCAGCTCTAGCGGGGGGTACACCGGGGAGCTGTTTTTT.

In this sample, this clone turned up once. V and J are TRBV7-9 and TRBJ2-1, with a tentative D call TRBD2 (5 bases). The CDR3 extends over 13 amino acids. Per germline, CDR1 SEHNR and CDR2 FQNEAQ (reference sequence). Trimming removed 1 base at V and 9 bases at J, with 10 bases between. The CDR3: CASSLDLRGEQFF. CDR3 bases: TGTGCCAGCAGCTTAGACCTCCGGGGTGAGCAGTTCTTC.

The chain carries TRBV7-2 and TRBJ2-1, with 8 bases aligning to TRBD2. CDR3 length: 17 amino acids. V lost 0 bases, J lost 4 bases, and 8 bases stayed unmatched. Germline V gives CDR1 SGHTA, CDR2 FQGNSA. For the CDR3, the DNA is TGTGCCAGCAGCTTAGCGTTGGCCGGGAGGGGGTACAATGAGCAGTTCTTC. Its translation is CASSLALAGRGYNEQFF.

The CDR3 sequence: CASSLDGGSETQYF. CDR3 bases: TGTGCCAGCAGCTTAGACGGGGGTTCGGAGACCCAGTACTTC. The V gene is TRBV7-9, the J gene TRBJ2-5; TRBD2 is a possible D gene (6 bases). The CDR3 is 14 residues long. Germline CDR1 SEHNR, CDR2 FQNEAQ (reference sequence). The V end was cut by 1 base, the J end by 5 bases, with 11 bases between.

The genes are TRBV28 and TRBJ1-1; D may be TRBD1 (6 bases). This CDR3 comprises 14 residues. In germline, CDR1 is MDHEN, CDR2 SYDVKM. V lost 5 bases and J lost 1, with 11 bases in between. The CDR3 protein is CASSRGGTNTEAFF. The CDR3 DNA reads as TGTGCCAGCAGTAGAGGGGGGACGAACACTGAAGCTTTCTTT. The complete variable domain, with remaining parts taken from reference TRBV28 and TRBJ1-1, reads DVKVTQSSRYLVKRTGEKVFLECVQDMDHENMFWYRQDPGLGLRLIYFSYDVKMKEKGDIPEGYSVSREKKERFSLILESASTNQTSMYLCASSRGGTNTEAFFGQGTRLTVV.

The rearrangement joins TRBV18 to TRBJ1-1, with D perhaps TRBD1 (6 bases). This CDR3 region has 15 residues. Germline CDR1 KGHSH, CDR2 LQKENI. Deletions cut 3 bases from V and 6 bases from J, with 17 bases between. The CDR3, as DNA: TGTGCCAGCTCACCGCCTACAGGGCAGTTGTCTGAAGCTTTCTTT. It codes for CASSPPTGQLSEAFF.

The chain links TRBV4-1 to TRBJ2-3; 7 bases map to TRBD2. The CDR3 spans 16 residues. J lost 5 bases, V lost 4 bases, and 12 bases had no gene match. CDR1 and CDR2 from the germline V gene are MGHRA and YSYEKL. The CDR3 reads CASSPSSTSWGDTQYF. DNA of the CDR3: TGCGCCAGCAGCCCATCCTCGACTAGCTGGGGAGATACGCAGTATTTT.

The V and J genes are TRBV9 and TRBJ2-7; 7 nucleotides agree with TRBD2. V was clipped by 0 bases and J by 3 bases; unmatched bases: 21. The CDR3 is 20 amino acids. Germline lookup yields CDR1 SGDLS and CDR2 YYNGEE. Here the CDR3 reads CASSVAPLERMGGLNYEQYF. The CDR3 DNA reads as TGTGCCAGCAGCGTAGCCCCGTTGGAAAGAATGGGAGGGTTGAACTACGAGCAGTACTTC. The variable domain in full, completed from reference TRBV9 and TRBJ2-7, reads DSGVTQTPKHLITATGQRVTLRCSPRSGDLSVYWYQQSLDQGLQFLIQYYNGEERAKGNILERFSAQQFPDLHSELNLSSLELGDSALYFCASSVAPLERMGGLNYEQYFGPGTRLTVT.

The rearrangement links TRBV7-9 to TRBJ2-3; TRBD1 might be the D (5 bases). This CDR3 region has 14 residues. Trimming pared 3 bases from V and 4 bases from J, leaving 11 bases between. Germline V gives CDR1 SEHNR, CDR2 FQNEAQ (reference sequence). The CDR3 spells CASSLQGPADTQYF. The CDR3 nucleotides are TGTGCCAGCAGCTTGCAGGGTCCGGCAGATACGCAGTATTTT.

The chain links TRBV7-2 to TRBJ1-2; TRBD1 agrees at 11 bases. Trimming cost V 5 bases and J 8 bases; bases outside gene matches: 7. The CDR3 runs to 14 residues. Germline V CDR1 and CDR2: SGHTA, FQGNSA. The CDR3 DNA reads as TGTGCCAGCAGCCCCCAGGGACAGGGGGGCGGCTACACCTTC. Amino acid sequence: CASSPQGQGGGYTF.

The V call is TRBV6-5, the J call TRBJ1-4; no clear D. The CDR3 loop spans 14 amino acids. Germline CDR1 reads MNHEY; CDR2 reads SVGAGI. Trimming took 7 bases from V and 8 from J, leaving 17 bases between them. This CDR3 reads CASKSGYYIEKLFF. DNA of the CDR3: TGTGCCAGCAAGAGCGGGTACTATATAGAAAAACTGTTTTTT.

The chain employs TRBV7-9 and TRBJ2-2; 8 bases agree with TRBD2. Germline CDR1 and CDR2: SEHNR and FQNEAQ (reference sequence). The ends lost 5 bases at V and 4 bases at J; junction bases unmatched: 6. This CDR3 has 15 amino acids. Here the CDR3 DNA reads TGTGCCAGCAGCCGAACTAGCGGTTCCACCGGGGAGCTGTTTTTT. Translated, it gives CASSRTSGSTGELFF.

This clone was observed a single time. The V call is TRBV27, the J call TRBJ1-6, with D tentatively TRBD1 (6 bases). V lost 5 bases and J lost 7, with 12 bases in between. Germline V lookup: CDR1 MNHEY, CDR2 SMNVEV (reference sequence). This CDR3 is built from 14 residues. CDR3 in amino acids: CASSLRGGNSPLHF. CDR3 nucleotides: TGTGCCAGCAGTCTCAGGGGTGGGAATTCACCCCTCCACTTT.

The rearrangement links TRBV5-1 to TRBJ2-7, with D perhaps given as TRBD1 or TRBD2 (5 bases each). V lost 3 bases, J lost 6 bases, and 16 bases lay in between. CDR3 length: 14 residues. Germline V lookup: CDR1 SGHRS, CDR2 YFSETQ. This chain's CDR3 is CASSSGTEASEQYF. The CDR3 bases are TGCGCCAGCAGCTCCGGGACGGAAGCTTCCGAGCAGTACTTC. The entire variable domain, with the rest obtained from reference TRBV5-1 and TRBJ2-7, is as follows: KAGVTQTPRYLIKTRGQQVTLSCSPISGHRSVSWYQQTPGQGLQFLFEYFSETQRNKGNFPGRFSGRQFSNSRSEMNVSTLELGDSALYLCASSSGTEASEQYFGPGTRLTVT.

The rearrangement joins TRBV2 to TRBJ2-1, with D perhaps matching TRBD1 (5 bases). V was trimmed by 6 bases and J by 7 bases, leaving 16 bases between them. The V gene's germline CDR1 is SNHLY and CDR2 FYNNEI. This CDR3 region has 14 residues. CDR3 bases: TGTGCCAGCAGCCTCCAGCAGGGCAAGAATGAGCAGTTCTTC. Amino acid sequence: CASSLQQGKNEQFF.

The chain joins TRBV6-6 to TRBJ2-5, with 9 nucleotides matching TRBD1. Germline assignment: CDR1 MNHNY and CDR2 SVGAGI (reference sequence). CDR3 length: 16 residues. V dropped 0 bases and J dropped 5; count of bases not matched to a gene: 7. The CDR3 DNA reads TGTGCCAGCAGTTACTCGAGTGGGACAGGGACTGAGACCCAGTACTTC. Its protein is CASSYSSGTGTETQYF.

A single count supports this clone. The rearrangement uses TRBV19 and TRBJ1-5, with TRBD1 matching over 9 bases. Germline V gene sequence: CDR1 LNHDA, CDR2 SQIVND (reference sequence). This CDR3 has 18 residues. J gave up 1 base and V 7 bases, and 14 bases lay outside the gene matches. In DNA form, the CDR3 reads TGTGCCAGTACCGATACAGGGGGCGTCGGGGTGAGCAATCAGCCCCAGCATTTT. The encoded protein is CASTDTGGVGVSNQPQHF.

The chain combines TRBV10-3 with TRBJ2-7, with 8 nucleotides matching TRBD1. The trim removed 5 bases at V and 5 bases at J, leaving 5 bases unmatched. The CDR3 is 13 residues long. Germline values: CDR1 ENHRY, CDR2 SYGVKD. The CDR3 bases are TGTGCCATCAGTAACCGGACAGGGAACGAGCAGTACTTC. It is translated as CAISNRTGNEQYF.

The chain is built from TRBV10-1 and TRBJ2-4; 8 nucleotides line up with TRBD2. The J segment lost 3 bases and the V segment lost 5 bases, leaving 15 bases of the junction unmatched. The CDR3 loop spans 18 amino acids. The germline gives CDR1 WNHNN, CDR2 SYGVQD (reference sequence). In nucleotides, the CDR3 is TGCGCCAGCAGTCTCCTTAGGGAGCGGGAGTACGGCAAAAACATTCAGTACTTC. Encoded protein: CASSLLREREYGKNIQYF.